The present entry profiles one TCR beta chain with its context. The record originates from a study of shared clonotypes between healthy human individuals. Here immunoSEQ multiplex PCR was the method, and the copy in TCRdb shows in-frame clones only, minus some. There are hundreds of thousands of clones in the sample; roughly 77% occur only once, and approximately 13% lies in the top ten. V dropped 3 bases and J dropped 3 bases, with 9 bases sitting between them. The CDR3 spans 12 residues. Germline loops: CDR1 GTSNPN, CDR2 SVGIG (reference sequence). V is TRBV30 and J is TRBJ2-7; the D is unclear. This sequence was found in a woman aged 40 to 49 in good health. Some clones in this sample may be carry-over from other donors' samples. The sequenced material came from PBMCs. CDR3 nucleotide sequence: TGTGCCTGGAGGGCCAGCAACTACGAGCAGTACTTC. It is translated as CAWRASNYEQYF.